This TCR beta chain was sequenced in a study of blood T cell repertoires in COVID-19. The wider study: Specimens from acute and convalescent COVID-19 originated in the United States, Italy and Spain. T cells, B-cell-depleted T cells, or PBMCs supplied cDNA or gDNA.

Cohorts were based on clinical histories the participants reported. The study counted Cohort 3 donors as recovered given two negative PCRs, clearance, or symptom resolution. Repertoires were generated with immunoSEQ multiplex PCR, while TCRdb's copy carries only in-frame clones and drops some. The table has 360,000 or so clones, 89% seen once; the top ten hold around 1.7%. The sample taken for sequencing was PBMCs or T cells enriched from blood (not recorded which). The TCR sequence derives from a woman aged 25 to 39 who had recovered from COVID-19.

The CDR3 DNA follows: TGTGCCAGCAGCCCGTGGACAGGGGGCTCCTACGAGCAGTACTTC. Translating it yields CASSPWTGGSYEQYF. The chain joins TRBV7-2 to TRBJ2-7, with 10 bases fitting TRBD1. The CDR3 extends over 15 amino acids. The V segment lost 5 bases and the J segment 0 bases; nucleotides outside the gene matches: 4. Per the germline V gene, CDR1 is SGHTA and CDR2 is FQGNSA. Variable domain in full (rest from reference TRBV7-2 and TRBJ2-7): GAGVSQSPSNKVTEKGKDVELRCDPISGHTALYWYRQSLGQGLEFLIYFQGNSAPDKSGLPSDRFSAERTGGSVSTLTIQRTQQEDSAVYLCASSPWTGGSYEQYFGPGTRLTVT.